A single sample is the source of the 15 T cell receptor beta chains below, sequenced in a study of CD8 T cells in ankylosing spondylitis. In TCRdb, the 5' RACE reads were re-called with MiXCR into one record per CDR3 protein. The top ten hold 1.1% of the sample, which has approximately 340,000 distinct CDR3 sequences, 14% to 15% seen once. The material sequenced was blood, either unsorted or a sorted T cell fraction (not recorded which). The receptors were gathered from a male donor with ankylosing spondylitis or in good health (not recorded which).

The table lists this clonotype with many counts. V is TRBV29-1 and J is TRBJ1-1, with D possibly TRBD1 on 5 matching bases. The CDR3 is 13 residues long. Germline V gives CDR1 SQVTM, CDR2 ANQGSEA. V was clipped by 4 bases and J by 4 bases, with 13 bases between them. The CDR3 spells CSVVRGATTEAFF. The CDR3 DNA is TGCAGCGTTGTCAGAGGGGCGACCACTGAAGCTTTCTTT.

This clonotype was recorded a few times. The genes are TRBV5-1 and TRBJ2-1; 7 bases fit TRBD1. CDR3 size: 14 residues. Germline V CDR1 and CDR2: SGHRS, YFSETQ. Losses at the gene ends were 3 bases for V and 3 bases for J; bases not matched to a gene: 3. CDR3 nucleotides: TGCGCCAGCAGCTCCTACAGGGGCTACAATGAGCAGTTCTTC. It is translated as CASSSYRGYNEQFF.

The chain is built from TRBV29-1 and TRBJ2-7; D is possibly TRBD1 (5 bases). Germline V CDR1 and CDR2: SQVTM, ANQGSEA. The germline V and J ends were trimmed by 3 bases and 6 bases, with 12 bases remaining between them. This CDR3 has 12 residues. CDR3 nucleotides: TGCAGCGTTGACGGCAGGGAAGGCGAGCAGTACTTC. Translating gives CSVDGREGEQYF.

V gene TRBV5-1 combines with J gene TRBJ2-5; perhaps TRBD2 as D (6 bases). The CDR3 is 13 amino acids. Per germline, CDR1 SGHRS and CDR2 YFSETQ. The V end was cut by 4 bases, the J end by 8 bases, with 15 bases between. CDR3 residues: CASSKGLDPTQYF. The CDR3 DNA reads TGCGCCAGCAGCAAGGGACTGGATCCAACCCAGTACTTC. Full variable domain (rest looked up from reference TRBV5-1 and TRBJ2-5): KAGVTQTPRYLIKTRGQQVTLSCSPISGHRSVSWYQQTPGQGLQFLFEYFSETQRNKGNFPGRFSGRQFSNSRSEMNVSTLELGDSALYLCASSKGLDPTQYFGPGTRLLVL.

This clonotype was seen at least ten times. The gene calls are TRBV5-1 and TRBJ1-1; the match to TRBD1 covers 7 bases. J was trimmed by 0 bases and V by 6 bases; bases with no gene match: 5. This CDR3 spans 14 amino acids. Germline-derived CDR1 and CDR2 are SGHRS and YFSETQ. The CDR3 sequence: CASTAGQMNTEAFF. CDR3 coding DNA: TGCGCCAGCACCGCGGGACAGATGAACACTGAAGCTTTCTTT.

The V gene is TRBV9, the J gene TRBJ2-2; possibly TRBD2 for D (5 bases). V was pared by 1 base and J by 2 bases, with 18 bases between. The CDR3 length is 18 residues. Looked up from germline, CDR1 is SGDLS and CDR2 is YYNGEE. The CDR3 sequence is CASSVTLLSGSNTGELFF. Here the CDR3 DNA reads TGTGCCAGCAGCGTAACCTTACTAAGCGGCTCAAACACCGGGGAGCTGTTTTTT.

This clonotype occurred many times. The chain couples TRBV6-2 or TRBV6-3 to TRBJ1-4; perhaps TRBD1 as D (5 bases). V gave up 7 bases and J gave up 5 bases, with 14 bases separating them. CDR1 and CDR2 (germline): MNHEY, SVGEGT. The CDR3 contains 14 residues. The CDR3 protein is CASTETDRNEKLFF. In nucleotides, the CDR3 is TGTGCCAGCACTGAGACAGACAGAAATGAAAAACTGTTTTTT.

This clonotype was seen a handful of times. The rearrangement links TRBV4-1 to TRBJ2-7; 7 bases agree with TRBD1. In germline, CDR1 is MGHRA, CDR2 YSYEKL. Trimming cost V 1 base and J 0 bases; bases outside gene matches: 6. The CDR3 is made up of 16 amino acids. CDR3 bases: TGCGCCAGCAGCCAAGGGCCAGGGGACAGCTCCTACGAGCAGTACTTC. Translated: CASSQGPGDSSYEQYF.

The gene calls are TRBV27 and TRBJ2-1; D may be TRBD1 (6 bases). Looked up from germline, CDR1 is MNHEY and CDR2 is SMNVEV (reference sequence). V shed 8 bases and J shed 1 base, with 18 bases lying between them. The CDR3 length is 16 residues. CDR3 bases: TGTGCCAGCGCCTGGACAGTCCTCAGGTCCTACAATGAGCAGTTCTTC. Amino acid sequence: CASAWTVLRSYNEQFF.

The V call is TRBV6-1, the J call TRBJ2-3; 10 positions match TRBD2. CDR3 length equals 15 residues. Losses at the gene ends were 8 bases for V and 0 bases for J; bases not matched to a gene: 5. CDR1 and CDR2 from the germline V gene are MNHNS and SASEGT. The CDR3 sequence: CASAERGGSTDTQYF. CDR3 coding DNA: TGTGCCAGCGCAGAGCGGGGGGGTAGCACAGATACGCAGTATTTT.

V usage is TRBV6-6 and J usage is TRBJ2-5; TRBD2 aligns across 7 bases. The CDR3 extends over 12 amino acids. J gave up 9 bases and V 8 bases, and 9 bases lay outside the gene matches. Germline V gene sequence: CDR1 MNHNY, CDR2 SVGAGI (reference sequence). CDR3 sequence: CASVDRSGAQYF. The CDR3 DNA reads TGTGCCAGCGTGGATAGAAGCGGGGCCCAGTACTTC.

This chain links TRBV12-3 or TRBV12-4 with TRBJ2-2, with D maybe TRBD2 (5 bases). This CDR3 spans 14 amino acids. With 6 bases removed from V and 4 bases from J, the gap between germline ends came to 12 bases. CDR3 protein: CASSPGLSTGELFF. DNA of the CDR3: TGTGCCAGCAGCCCTGGACTGAGCACCGGGGAGCTGTTTTTT.

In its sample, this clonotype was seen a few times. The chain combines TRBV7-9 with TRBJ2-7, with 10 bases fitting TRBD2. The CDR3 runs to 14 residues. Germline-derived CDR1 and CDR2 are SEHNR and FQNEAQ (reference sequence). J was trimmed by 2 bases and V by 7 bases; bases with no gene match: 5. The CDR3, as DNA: TGTGCCAGCATGCCTAGCGGGAGCACCTACGAGCAGTACTTC. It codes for CASMPSGSTYEQYF.

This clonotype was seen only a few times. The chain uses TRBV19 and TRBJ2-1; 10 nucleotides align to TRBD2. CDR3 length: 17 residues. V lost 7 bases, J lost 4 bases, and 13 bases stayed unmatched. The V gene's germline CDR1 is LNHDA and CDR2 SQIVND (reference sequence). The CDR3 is CASTFQRGGDRYNEQFF. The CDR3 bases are TGTGCCAGTACGTTCCAGCGGGGGGGCGATAGGTACAATGAGCAGTTCTTC.

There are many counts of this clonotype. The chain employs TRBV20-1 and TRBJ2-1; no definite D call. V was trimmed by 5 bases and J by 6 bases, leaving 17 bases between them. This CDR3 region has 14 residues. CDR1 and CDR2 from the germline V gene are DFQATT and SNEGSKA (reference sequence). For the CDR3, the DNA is TGCAGTGCTTTTGGGGTTCCTGGATCCAATGAGCAGTTCTTC. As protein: CSAFGVPGSNEQFF.